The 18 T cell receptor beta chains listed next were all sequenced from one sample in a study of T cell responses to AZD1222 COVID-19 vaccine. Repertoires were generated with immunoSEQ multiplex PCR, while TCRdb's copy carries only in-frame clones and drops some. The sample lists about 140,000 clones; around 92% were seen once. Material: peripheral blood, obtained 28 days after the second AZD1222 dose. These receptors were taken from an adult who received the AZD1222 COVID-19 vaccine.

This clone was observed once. CDR3 DNA sequence: TGTGCCAGCAGCTTAGACGGGTCCCAGCATTTT. Residues: CASSLDGSQHF. The V and J genes are TRBV7-9 and TRBJ1-5; D is uncertain. Per germline, CDR1 SEHNR and CDR2 FQNEAQ (reference sequence). Trimming left V 1 base short and J 11 bases short, with 6 bases between. The CDR3 sequence is 11 residues long.

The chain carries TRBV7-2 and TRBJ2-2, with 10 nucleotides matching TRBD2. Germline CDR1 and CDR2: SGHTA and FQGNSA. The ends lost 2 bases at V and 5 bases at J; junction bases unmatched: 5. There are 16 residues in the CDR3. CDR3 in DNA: TGTGCCAGCAGCTTACATAGCGGGAGGTCTACCGGGGAGCTGTTTTTT. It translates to CASSLHSGRSTGELFF.

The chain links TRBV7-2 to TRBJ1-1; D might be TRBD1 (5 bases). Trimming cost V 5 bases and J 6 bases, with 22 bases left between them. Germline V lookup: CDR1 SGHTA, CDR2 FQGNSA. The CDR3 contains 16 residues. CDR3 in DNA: TGTGCCAGCAGCCCGGGGACGGGGAATAACTACGCTGAAGCTTTCTTT. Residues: CASSPGTGNNYAEAFF. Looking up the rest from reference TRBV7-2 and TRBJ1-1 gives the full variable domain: GAGVSQSPSNKVTEKGKDVELRCDPISGHTALYWYRQSLGQGLEFLIYFQGNSAPDKSGLPSDRFSAERTGGSVSTLTIQRTQQEDSAVYLCASSPGTGNNYAEAFFGQGTRLTVV.

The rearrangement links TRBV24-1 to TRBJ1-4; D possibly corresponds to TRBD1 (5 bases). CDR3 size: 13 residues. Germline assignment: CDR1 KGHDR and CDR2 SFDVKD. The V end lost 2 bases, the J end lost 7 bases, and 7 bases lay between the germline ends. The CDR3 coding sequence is TGTGCCACCAGTGATTGGGACGGTGAAAAACTGTTTTTT. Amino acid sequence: CATSDWDGEKLFF.

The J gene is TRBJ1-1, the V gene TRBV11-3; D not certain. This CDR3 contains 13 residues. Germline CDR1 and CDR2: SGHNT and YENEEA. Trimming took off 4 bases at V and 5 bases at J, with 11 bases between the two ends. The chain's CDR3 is CASSSHFGTEAFF. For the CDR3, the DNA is TGTGCCAGCAGCTCCCACTTCGGGACTGAAGCTTTCTTT.

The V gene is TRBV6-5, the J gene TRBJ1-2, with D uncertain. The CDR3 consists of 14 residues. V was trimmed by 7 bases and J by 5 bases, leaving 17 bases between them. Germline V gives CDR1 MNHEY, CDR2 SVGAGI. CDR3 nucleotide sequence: TGTGCCAGCATAACCGGGTCAGCGTCTTATGGCTACACCTTC. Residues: CASITGSASYGYTF.

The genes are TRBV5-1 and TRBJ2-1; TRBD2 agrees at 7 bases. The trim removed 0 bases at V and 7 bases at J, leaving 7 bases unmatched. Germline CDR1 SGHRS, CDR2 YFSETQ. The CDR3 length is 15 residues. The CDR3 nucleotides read TGCGCCAGCAGCTTGGTCGCGGGAGTAAGAAATGAGCAGTTCTTC. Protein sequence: CASSLVAGVRNEQFF.

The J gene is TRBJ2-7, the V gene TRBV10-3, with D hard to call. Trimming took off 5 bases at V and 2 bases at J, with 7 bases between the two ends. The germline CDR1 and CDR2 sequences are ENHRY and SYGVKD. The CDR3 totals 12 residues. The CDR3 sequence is CAISHDTYEQYF. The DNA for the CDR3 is TGTGCCATCAGTCACGATACCTACGAGCAGTACTTC.

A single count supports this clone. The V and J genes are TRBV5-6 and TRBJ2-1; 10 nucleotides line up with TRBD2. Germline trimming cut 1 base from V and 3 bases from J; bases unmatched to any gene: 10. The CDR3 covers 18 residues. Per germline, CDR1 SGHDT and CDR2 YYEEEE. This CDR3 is CASSLYGTSVSVYNEQFF. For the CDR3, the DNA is TGTGCCAGCAGCTTGTATGGGACTAGCGTCTCCGTCTACAATGAGCAGTTCTTC.

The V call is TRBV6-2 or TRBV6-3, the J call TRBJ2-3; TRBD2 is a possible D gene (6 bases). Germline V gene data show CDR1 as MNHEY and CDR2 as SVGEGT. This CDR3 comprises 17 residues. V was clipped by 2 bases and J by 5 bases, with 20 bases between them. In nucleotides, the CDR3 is TGTGCCAGCAGTTACGTCCAGCGGGTAGAGGTGGGAGATACGCAGTATTTT. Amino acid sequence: CASSYVQRVEVGDTQYF.

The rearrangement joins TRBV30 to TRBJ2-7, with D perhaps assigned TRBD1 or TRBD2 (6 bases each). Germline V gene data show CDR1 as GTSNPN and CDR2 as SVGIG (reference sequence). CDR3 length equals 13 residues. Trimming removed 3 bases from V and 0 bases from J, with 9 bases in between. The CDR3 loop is CAWREGGSYEQYF. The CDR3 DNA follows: TGTGCCTGGAGGGAGGGGGGCTCCTACGAGCAGTACTTC.

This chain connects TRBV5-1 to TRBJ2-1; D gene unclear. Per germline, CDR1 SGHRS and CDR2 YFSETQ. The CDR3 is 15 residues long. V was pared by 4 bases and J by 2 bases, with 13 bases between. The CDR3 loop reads CASSRRQEAYNEQFF. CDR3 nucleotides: TGCGCCAGCAGCCGACGACAAGAAGCCTACAATGAGCAGTTCTTC.

CDR3 in amino acids: CASSLYADPGNEQFF. The CDR3 DNA is TGTGCCAGCAGCTTATATGCGGACCCCGGGAATGAGCAGTTCTTC. The rearrangement links TRBV7-3 to TRBJ2-1; no clear D gene. Per the germline V gene, CDR1 is SGHTA and CDR2 is FQGTGA. Trimming took 2 bases from V and 7 from J, leaving 15 bases between them. This CDR3 has 15 amino acids.

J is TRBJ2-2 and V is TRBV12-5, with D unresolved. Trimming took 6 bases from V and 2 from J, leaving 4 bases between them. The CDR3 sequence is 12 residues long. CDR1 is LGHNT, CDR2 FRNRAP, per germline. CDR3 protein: CASGRNTGELFF. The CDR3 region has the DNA TGTGCTAGTGGGCGAAACACCGGGGAGCTGTTTTTT.

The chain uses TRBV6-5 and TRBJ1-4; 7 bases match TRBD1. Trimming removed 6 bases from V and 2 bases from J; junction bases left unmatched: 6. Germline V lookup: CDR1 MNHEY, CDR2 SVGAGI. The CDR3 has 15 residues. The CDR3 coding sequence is TGTGCCAGCAGCCGTACAGGGGTCACTAATGAAAAACTGTTTTTT. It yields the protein CASSRTGVTNEKLFF.

The CDR3 loop reads CASSTGFGGYTF. The DNA of the CDR3 is TGTGCCAGTAGTACAGGGTTTGGTGGCTACACCTTC. The V and J genes are TRBV19 and TRBJ1-2; TRBD1 is a possible D gene (5 bases). Germline V CDR1 and CDR2: LNHDA, SQIVND (reference sequence). V dropped 4 bases and J dropped 7 bases, with 10 bases sitting between them. This CDR3 contains 12 residues.

CDR3 bases: TGTGCCAGCAGCTTAGAGGTCGGGAGGGCCGGGGAGCAGTACTTC. Residues: CASSLEVGRAGEQYF. This sequence joins TRBV7-2 and TRBJ2-7, with 8 bases matching TRBD2. The germline V gene has CDR1 SGHTA and CDR2 FQGNSA. The CDR3 has 15 residues. V lost 1 base to trimming and J lost 7 bases; unmatched junction nucleotides: 9.

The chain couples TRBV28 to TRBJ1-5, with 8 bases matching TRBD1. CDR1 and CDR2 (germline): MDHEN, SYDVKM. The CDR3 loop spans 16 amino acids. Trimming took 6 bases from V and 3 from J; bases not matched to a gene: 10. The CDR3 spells CASSSIGQGNNQPQHF. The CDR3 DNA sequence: TGTGCCAGCAGCTCGATTGGACAGGGAAACAATCAGCCCCAGCATTTT.